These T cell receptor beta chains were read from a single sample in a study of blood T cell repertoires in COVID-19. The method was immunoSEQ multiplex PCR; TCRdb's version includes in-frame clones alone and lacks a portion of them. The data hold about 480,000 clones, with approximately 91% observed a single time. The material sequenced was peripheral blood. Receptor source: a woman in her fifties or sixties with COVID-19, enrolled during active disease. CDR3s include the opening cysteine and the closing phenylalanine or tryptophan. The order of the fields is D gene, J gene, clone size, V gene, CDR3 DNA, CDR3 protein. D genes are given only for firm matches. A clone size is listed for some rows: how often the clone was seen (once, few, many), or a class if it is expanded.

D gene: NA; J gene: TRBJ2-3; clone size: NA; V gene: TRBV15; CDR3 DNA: TGTGCCACCAGCAGAGTAGTCGGGCGGGGCATCACAGATACGCAGTATTTT; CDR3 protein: CATSRVVGRGITDTQYF
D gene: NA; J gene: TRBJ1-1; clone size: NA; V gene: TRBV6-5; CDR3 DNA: TGTGCCAGCAATGGGCGTAAAAACACTGAAGCTTTCTTT; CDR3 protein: CASNGRKNTEAFF
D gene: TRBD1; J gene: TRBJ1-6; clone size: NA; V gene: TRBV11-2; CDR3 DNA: TGTGCCAGCAGCTACAGGGGCTCCTATAATTCACCCCTCCACTTT; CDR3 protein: CASSYRGSYNSPLHF
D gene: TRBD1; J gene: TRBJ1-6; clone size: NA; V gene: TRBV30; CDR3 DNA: TGTGCCTGGACGACAGGGGGCGATTCACCCCTCCACTTT; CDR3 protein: CAWTTGGDSPLHF
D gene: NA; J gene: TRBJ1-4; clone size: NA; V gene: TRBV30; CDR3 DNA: TGTGCCTTTAAACGCCGGAGATCGGGTGAAAAACTGTTTTTT; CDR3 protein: CAFKRRRSGEKLFF
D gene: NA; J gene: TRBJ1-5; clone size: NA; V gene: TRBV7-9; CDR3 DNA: TGTGCTTCGACGGACTCTAGCAATCAGCCCCAGCATTTT; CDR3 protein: CASTDSSNQPQHF
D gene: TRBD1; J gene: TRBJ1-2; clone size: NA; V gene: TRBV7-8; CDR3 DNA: TGTGCCAGCAGCGCGAATTCAGGGGGGCGCGGCTATGGCTACACCTTC; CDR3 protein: CASSANSGGRGYGYTF
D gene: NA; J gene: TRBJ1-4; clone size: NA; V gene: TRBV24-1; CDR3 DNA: TGTGCCAGCAGCGGGTCTTGGGAAAAACTGTTTTTT; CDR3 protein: CASSGSWEKLFF
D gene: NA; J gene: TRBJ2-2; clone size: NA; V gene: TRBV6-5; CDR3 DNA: TGTGCTACAGCTCCCGGGACTAACACCGGGGAGCTGTTTTTT; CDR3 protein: CATAPGTNTGELFF
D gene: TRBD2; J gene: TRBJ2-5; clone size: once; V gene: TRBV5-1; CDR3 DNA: TGCGCCAGCAGCTTTGGACTAGCGGGGGCCTTCCAAGAGACCCAGTACTTC; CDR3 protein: CASSFGLAGAFQETQYF
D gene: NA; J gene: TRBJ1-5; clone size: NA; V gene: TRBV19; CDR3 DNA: TGTGCCAGTAGTACAATACCGCGGTATTCAAATCAGCCCCAGCATTTT; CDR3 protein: CASSTIPRYSNQPQHF
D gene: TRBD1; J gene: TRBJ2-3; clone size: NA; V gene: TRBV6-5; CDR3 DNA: TGTGCCAGCCGGGACAGGCCCACAGATACGCAGTATTTT; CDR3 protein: CASRDRPTDTQYF
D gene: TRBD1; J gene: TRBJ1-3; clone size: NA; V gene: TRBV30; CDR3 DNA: TGTGCCTGGAGTCAGGACAGGAGTGGAAACACCATATATTTT; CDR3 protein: CAWSQDRSGNTIYF
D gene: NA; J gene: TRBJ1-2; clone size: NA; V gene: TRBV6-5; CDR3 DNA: TGTGCCAGCAGACCTTTTGTAACAGGAGAATCTGGCTACACCTTC; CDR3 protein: CASRPFVTGESGYTF
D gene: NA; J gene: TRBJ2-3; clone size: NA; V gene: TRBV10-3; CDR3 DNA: TGTGCCACGCGTCTGGGGGCCTCTAGCACAGATACGCAGTATTTT; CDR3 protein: CATRLGASSTDTQYF
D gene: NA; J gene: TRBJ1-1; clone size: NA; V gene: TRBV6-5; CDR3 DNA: TGTGCCAGCAGTTTGGAAGGGCAGGGGTATGCTTTCTTT; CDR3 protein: CASSLEGQGYAFF
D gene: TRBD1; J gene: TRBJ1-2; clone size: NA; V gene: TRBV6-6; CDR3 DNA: TGTGCCAGCATTAAGGGCTGGGACAGGGATGGCTACACCTTC; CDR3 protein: CASIKGWDRDGYTF
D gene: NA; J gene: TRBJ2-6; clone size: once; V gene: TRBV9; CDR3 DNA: TGTGCCAGCGCAGTCTCTGGGGCCAACGTCCTGACTTTC; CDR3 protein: CASAVSGANVLTF
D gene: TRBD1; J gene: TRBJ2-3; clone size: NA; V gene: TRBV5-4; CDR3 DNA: TGTGCCAGCAGCTTTTCACTCACAGGGGTCACCACTAGCACAGATACGCAGTATTTT; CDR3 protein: CASSFSLTGVTTSTDTQYF
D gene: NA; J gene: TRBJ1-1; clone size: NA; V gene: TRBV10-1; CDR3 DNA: TGCGCCAGCAGTGAAGCCCTCGGTCCGGGGACTGAAGCTTTCTTT; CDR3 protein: CASSEALGPGTEAFF